The rows below give T cell receptor beta chains drawn from one sample of a study of blood T cell repertoires in COVID-19. Data came from immunoSEQ multiplex PCR; TCRdb stores just in-frame clones and leaves some out. The sample records 200,000 or so clones, almost 90% being singletons. The sample was peripheral blood. The source is a woman in her sixties or seventies with acute or convalescent COVID-19. CDR3s include the opening cysteine and the closing phenylalanine or tryptophan. D genes are given only for firm matches. Expanded clones get a size class; other rows say once, few or many, or leave the size out.

>TRBV7-9|NA|NA|TRBJ2-1
CASSPFRSGVAIGDEQFF
TGTGCCAGCAGCCCATTTAGGAGTGGGGTAGCTATAGGGGATGAGCAGTTCTTC
>TRBV5-4|once|TRBD1|TRBJ1-1
CASSSDRETPEAFF
TGTGCCAGCAGCTCGGACAGGGAGACCCCTGAAGCTTTCTTT
>TRBV3-1/TRBV3-2|NA|TRBD1|TRBJ2-3
CASSRGTGGSTDTQYF
TGTGCCAGCAGCCGCGGGACAGGGGGCAGCACAGATACGCAGTATTTT
>TRBV2|NA|NA|TRBJ2-2
CASSETAITGELFF
TGTGCCAGCAGTGAGACAGCAATCACCGGGGAGCTGTTTTTT
>TRBV9|NA|TRBD1|TRBJ1-2
CASSGDRDLYGYTF
TGTGCCAGCAGCGGCGACAGGGACCTCTATGGCTACACCTTC
>TRBV19|once|TRBD1|TRBJ1-5
CATTGGRNQPQHF
TGTGCCACTACAGGGGGACGCAATCAGCCCCAGCATTTT
>TRBV5-1|NA|TRBD1|TRBJ1-1
CASSLEQGRTTEAFF
TGCGCCAGCAGCTTGGAACAGGGGAGGACCACTGAAGCTTTCTTT
>TRBV2|NA|TRBD1|TRBJ1-3
CASTRDRGSGNTIYF
TGTGCCAGCACCCGGGACAGGGGGTCCGGAAACACCATATATTTT
>TRBV10-2|NA|NA|TRBJ1-5
CASSEAGNSNQPQHF
TGCGCCAGCAGTGAGGCAGGGAATAGCAATCAGCCCCAGCATTTT
>TRBV29-1|NA|NA|TRBJ2-2
CSVEDSRRPGELFF
TGCAGCGTTGAAGATAGCAGGAGGCCCGGGGAGCTGTTTTTT
>TRBV7-3|NA|TRBD2|TRBJ2-3
CASSLRAGISTDTQYF
TGTGCCAGCAGCTTAAGAGCGGGGATAAGCACAGATACGCAGTATTTT
>TRBV19|NA|NA|TRBJ2-7
CASSTYYGLAYEQYF
TGTGCCAGTAGTACGTACTATGGCCTCGCCTACGAGCAGTACTTC
>TRBV9|NA|TRBD2|TRBJ2-5
CASSTPTSGWGQETQYF
TGTGCCAGCAGCACTCCCACTAGCGGCTGGGGGCAAGAGACCCAGTACTTC
>TRBV7-9|NA|NA|TRBJ1-4
CASSRGATNEKLFF
TGTGCCAGCAGCAGGGGAGCAACTAATGAAAAACTGTTTTTT
>TRBV15|NA|NA|TRBJ2-7
CATSRGTASYEQYF
TGTGCCACCAGCAGAGGGACAGCTTCCTACGAGCAGTACTTC
>TRBV10-1|few|TRBD2|TRBJ2-7
CASSEVAGGAYEQYF
TGCGCCAGCAGTGAGGTAGCGGGAGGGGCCTACGAGCAGTACTTC
>TRBV19|NA|NA|TRBJ2-3
CAEQGTSTDTQYF
TGTGCAGAACAGGGGACTAGCACAGATACGCAGTATTTT
>TRBV7-9|NA|TRBD2|TRBJ2-3
CASSLQTGLAGYHTQYF
TGTGCCAGCAGCTTGCAGACAGGACTAGCGGGCTACCATACGCAGTATTTT
>TRBV19|NA|NA|TRBJ1-6
CASSTTGNTFSRSPLHF
TGTGCCAGTAGTACAACAGGGAATACCTTCTCTCGGTCACCCCTCCACTTT
>TRBV5-1|NA|TRBD1|TRBJ2-7
CASSSTGFEQYF
TGCGCCAGCAGCTCGACAGGGTTCGAGCAGTACTTC
>TRBV2|NA|NA|TRBJ2-7
CASKRDLVSYEQYF
TGTGCCAGCAAACGGGATTTAGTATCCTACGAGCAGTACTTC
>TRBV5-1|NA|NA|TRBJ1-2
CASSSGQYGYTF
TGCGCCAGCAGCAGCGGACAGTATGGCTACACCTTC
>TRBV4-1|NA|TRBD1|TRBJ2-1
CASSQTGTGGSNEQFF
TGCGCCAGCAGCCAAACCGGGACAGGGGGGAGCAATGAGCAGTTCTTC
>TRBV19|NA|TRBD1|TRBJ2-7
CASSHGQGGREYF
TGTGCCAGTAGCCACGGACAGGGAGGTAGGGAGTACTTC